The T cell receptor (beta chain) described here comes from a study of blood T cells in healthy people across ages (dated by TCRdb to the mid-2010s). In terms of the full investigation: Template switching captured roughly one uniquely barcoded TCR beta cDNA molecule per two T cells in model experiments. Using deep sequencing normalized with unique cDNA molecular identifiers, the study measured how TCR beta repertoire diversity changes with age. The donors were divided into four age groups: young (average around 17 years), middle-aged (over 35), aged (roughly 66) and long-lived (roughly 82). To avoid experimental bias, donors of different ages were spread randomly across the sequencing lanes. The study analyzed two additional independent replicas of 1 million unique cDNA reads from the same blood draw for two donors, one aged 18 to 30 and one aged 80 or older.

The library was produced with 5' RACE. Sequencing used an Illumina HiSeq 2500. A second PCR of about 7 to 12 cycles was run with a J-beta primer mix and a sample-barcoded 5' primer. Each TCR beta cDNA molecule received a unique molecular identifier from a template-switch 5' adaptor carrying 12 random nucleotides. Each sample yielded at least 3 million CDR3-containing paired-end reads. First-strand cDNA synthesis was performed from all RNA using the Mint cDNA synthesis kit, with priming by a TRBC-specific oligonucleotide. Following uracil-DNA glycosylase treatment, a first 18-cycle PCR with universal primers M1SS and BC2_uni_R was performed on all cDNA. Per the original workflow: Normalization of each sample was performed by random selection of 1 million high-quality reads, each carrying a distinct molecular identifier. Instead of being binned into consensus sequences, reads that shared molecular identifiers were thrown out. MiTCR, with a Q25 quality threshold and the strictest error-elimination algorithm, was used for CDR3 identification, clonotype clustering and error correction. A nonparametric unseen species model with Euler transformation was used to estimate lower-bound total TCR beta diversity. TCRdb reran the public reads through fastp at Q25 and MiXCR, keeping productive beta chains. Every entry covers one CDR3 protein and lists the most common genes and DNA from its rows. The V and J calls and clone size come from TCRdb's table, not from the authors' own analysis. This sample gives some 1.4 million distinct CDR3 sequences in total; around two fifths of them show up just once. Approximately 7.9% of the sample comes from the top ten.

Beyond this particular receptor, the publication reports: Total diversity estimates from one million sequenced T cells were considered lower bounds and underestimates. Compared with the aged group, the long-lived group had more naive CD4+ T cells, fewer expanded clones and increased TCR diversity, suggesting age selection. Donor CMV infection status was unknown, potentially confounding age-related changes in expanded clonotypes. Observed TCR beta diversity correlated strongly with the percentage of naive T cells measured by flow cytometry. Observed TCR beta diversity per million T cells fell roughly linearly with age, and a significant reduction was already apparent by age around 40. Bulk unsorted PBMC profiling prevented conclusive comparison of naive and antigen-experienced compartments.

This clonotype showed up many times. Its binding antigen is unknown. It has no much larger one-base neighbor in the sample; base qualities were not kept. From the cysteine up to the phenylalanine, the CDR3 has a length of 14 residues. Here the CDR3 DNA is all that survives: 42 bases in frame from base 1. The germline V gene specifies SGHTA as CDR1 and FQGNSA as CDR2. V sheds 1 base and J sheds 3 bases, leaving 8 bases between their ends. Systemically healthy Caucasian individuals from Russia, about 38 in total and aged about 6 to 100 years, were included as donors. Each donor gave ten milliliters of peripheral blood, collected into EDTA-treated Vacutainer tubes. Ficoll-Paque density-gradient centrifugation was used to isolate PBMCs, with at least 7 million per sample. Trizol reagent was used to extract total RNA from the PBMCs, yielding at least 6 micrograms per sample. For every donor, an aliquot of PBMCs went through flow cytometry to measure the percentages of naive CD45RAhigh/CD27high T cells.

The sequencing input was blood. The sequence links TRBV7-2 to TRBJ2-3; too little of a D gene remains to name it. The sequence derives from a woman between 18 and 29 years old in good health. The CDR3 amino acid sequence is: CASSLVGFTDTQYF. The nucleotide sequence is given as TGTGCCAGCAGCTTAGTAGGTTTTACAGATACGCAGTATTTT.